Listed below are T cell receptor beta chains from one sample, sequenced in a study of T cells in localized non-small cell lung cancer. Using immunoSEQ multiplex PCR, the repertoire was profiled, and TCRdb retains in-frame clones only, with some absent. The data contain over 45,000 clones, 70% to 90% of them singletons. The sequencing here drew on peripheral blood, taken before any cancer treatment. Receptors were obtained from a man aged 40-75 years with stage I squamous cell lung carcinoma. Both conserved end residues are part of each CDR3. A D gene is named only where the DNA matches it firmly. The size entry is marked missing in some rows and otherwise reads once, few, many or a size class.

j_call | clone_size | v_call | d_call | cdr3_aa | cdr3_nt
TRBJ1-2 | - | TRBV5-1 | - | CASSLGTDLIYGYTF | TGCGCCAGCAGCCTGGGGACGGACTTAATCTATGGTTACACCTTC
TRBJ2-1 | once | TRBV13 | - | CASSSIRGAPYNEQFF | TGTGCCAGCAGCTCCATCCGGGGGGCCCCATACAATGAGCAGTTCTTC
TRBJ2-3 | - | TRBV10-1 | TRBD2 | CASSPGLAVTTDTQYF | TGCGCCAGCAGCCCGGGACTAGCGGTAACCACAGATACGCAGTATTTT
TRBJ1-5 | - | TRBV9 | - | CASARSANQPQHF | TGTGCCAGCGCCCGATCCGCAAATCAGCCCCAGCATTTT
TRBJ1-4 | - | TRBV4-3 | - | CASSQGGQKGEKLFF | TGCGCCAGCAGCCAAGGAGGGCAGAAAGGTGAAAAACTGTTTTTT
TRBJ2-6 | - | TRBV11-2 | - | CASSLHGGNVLTF | TGTGCCAGCAGCTTACACGGTGGCAACGTCCTGACTTTC
TRBJ2-3 | - | TRBV4-2 | - | CASSQDLPGRVSTDTQYF | TGTGCCAGCAGCCAAGATTTGCCGGGACGAGTTAGCACAGATACGCAGTATTTT
TRBJ1-2 | - | TRBV14 | - | CASLSPEEVWGYTF | TGTGCCAGCCTATCTCCAGAGGAGGTGTGGGGCTACACCTTC
TRBJ1-5 | few | TRBV19 | - | CASSIAGSNQPQHF | TGTGCCAGTAGTATAGCAGGGAGCAATCAGCCCCAGCATTTT
TRBJ2-3 | - | TRBV27 | TRBD2 | CASSTGRASTQYF | TGTGCCAGCTCAACCGGGAGGGCGAGTACGCAGTATTTT
TRBJ2-3 | - | TRBV7-8 | TRBD2 | CASSLGLAGQDTQYF | TGTGCCAGCAGCTTAGGGCTAGCGGGACAGGATACGCAGTATTTT
TRBJ1-1 | - | TRBV19 | - | CASSRTPRGWTEAFF | TGTGCCAGTAGTCGTACTCCCAGGGGCTGGACTGAAGCTTTCTTT
TRBJ2-3 | - | TRBV10-1 | - | CASSGSQGRVVYTQYF | TGCGCCAGCAGTGGAAGCCAGGGAAGGGTAGTGTATACGCAGTATTTT
TRBJ2-7 | once | TRBV28 | - | CASSLDRYTEQYF | TGTGCCAGCAGTTTAGACAGGTATACCGAGCAGTACTTC
TRBJ2-4 | - | TRBV30 | - | CAWSPRGLGDIQYF | TGTGCCTGGAGTCCCCGGGGGCTTGGGGACATTCAGTACTTC
TRBJ2-7 | - | TRBV29-1 | - | CSVEETYEQYF | TGCAGCGTTGAAGAAACCTACGAGCAGTACTTC
TRBJ2-1 | - | TRBV14 | - | CASSQSHEQFF | TGTGCCAGCAGCCAATCCCATGAGCAGTTCTTC
TRBJ1-5 | - | TRBV2 | - | CASSNKLAQHF | TGTGCCAGCAGTAATAAGTTGGCCCAGCATTTT
TRBJ1-1 | - | TRBV7-2 | TRBD1 | CASSLAGTGDTEAFF | TGTGCCAGCAGCTTAGCTGGGACAGGGGACACTGAAGCTTTCTTT
TRBJ2-7 | - | TRBV7-2 | TRBD2 | CASSPGLAASYEQYF | TGTGCCAGCAGCCCTGGGCTAGCGGCCTCCTACGAGCAGTACTTC
TRBJ1-2 | - | TRBV2 | TRBD1 | CASGGTGGGGYTF | TGTGCCAGCGGAGGGACAGGGGGCGGTGGCTACACCTTC
TRBJ2-7 | - | TRBV4-2 | TRBD1 | CASSQDRDSPYEQYF | TGTGCCAGCAGCCAAGACCGGGACAGTCCCTACGAGCAGTACTTC
TRBJ2-7 | - | TRBV15 | TRBD1 | CATSRDSGQGLGEQYF | TGTGCCACCAGCAGAGATAGCGGACAGGGCCTGGGCGAGCAGTACTTC